The present T cell receptor (beta chain) was sequenced within a study of CD8 T cells in ankylosing spondylitis (TCRdb year 2017). Some background on the complete study: To find TCR variants linked to disease, the study profiled T cell receptor beta repertoires in ankylosing spondylitis patients and healthy donors. The full study cohort comprised approximately 23 ankylosing spondylitis patients and over a hundred healthy donors. Peripheral blood was sampled, and synovial fluid was additionally collected from ankylosing spondylitis patients.

General findings and caveats noted by the study authors: A TCR beta motif of eight highly homologous amino acid variants appeared characteristic of blood from ankylosing spondylitis patients. The disease-linked clones had a CD8+ phenotype and were found at relatively low frequencies in peripheral blood. According to the report, matched synovial fluid samples from ankylosing spondylitis patients were significantly enriched for the disease-linked clones. Some of the motif variants had been reported before in the synovial fluid and blood of reactive arthritis patients, a finding that suggests common disease-initiation mechanisms.

From the cysteine through the phenylalanine, the CDR3 covers 14 amino acids. Left in the record is the CDR3 DNA by itself, 42 bases read in frame from the first base. Trimming removed 4 bases from V and 4 bases from J; the gene matches leave 7 bases unexplained. The germline V gene yields SGHRS for CDR1 and YFSETQ for CDR2. The sequencer was an Illumina HiSeq 2500. Quantitative 5'-RACE with molecular barcodes was the method used to prepare the TCR beta libraries. As for how the authors treated the data: A new computational method, built on a probabilistic model of VDJ rearrangement, was used to identify disease-linked TCR variants. TCRdb's own reprocessing of the public reads used fastp at Q25 and MiXCR and kept productive beta chains. Each entry merges the rows of one CDR3 protein and shows their most common DNA and genes. The V and J calls shown here were made by TCRdb, not taken from the authors' results. A total of fewer than 750,000 distinct CDR3 sequences appear in this sample, 15% to 20% of them only once. The biggest ten clones account for under 20% of the sample.

This clonotype has just a few counts. Its antigen is not yet known. The sample holds no much larger clone one base away, and base qualities are not on file. The chain is assembled from TRBV5-1 and TRBJ2-5, with 7 middle bases fitting TRBD2. The material sequenced was blood, either unsorted or a sorted T cell fraction (not recorded which). This clonotype was obtained from a male donor with ankylosing spondylitis. CDR3 reads: CASSGGGGGETQYF. The bases are TGCGCCAGCAGCGGTGGGGGGGGAGGAGAGACCCAGTACTTC. With the rest looked up from the reference TRBV5-1 and TRBJ2-5 genes rather than sequenced, the full variable domain is KAGVTQTPRYLIKTRGQQVTLSCSPISGHRSVSWYQQTPGQGLQFLFEYFSETQRNKGNFPGRFSGRQFSNSRSEMNVSTLELGDSALYLCASSGGGGGETQYFGPGTRLLVL.